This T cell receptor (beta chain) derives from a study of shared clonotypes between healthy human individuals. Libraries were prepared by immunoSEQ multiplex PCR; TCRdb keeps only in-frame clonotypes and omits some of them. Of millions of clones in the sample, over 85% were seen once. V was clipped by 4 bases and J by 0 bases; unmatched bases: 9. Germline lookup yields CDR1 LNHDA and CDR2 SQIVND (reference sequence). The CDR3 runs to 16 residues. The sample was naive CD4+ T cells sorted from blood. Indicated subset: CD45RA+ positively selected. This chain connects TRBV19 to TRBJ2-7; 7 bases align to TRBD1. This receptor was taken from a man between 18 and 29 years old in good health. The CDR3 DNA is TGTGCCAGTAGTAGACAGGGATCGGTGTTCTCCTACGAGCAGTACTTC. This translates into CASSRQGSVFSYEQYF. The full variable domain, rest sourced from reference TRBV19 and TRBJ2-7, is DGGITQSPKYLFRKEGQNVTLSCEQNLNHDAMYWYRQDPGQGLRLIYYSQIVNDFQKGDIAEGYSVSREKKESFPLTVTSAQKNPTAFYLCASSRQGSVFSYEQYFGPGTRLTVT.